The clone carrying this T cell receptor beta chain was seen many times. Using its own MiXCR run on the 5' RACE reads, TCRdb lists one record per CDR3 protein. The data show about 96,000 distinct CDR3 sequences, roughly a sixth seen once. This specimen belongs to a study of T cells of healthy individuals. The V and J ends lost 7 bases and 4 bases, in that order; junction bases with no gene match: 4. Germline V CDR1 and CDR2: LGHNA, YSLEER. This CDR3 is built from 13 residues. The rearrangement links TRBV4-3 to TRBJ2-3; 8 positions agree with TRBD2. The clonotype originates from a human donor in good health. CDR3: CASKGREADTQYF. The CDR3 bases are TGCGCCAGCAAAGGGCGGGAGGCAGATACGCAGTATTTT.